This record covers a single TCR beta chain. This sample is part of a study of early T cells in non-severe SARS-CoV-2 infection. Each cDNA molecule carried a unique molecular identifier. One entry per CDR3 protein results from TCRdb running MiXCR on the 5' RACE reads. Of 75,000 to 95,000 distinct CDR3 sequences detected, 16% appear once; the ten largest clones hold 4.5% to 6.5%. V was shortened by 0 bases and J by 2 bases, with 11 bases between the two germline ends. Germline lookup yields CDR1 SGHAT and CDR2 FQNNGV. The CDR3 is made up of 15 amino acids. Sequencing was performed on whole blood, taken at baseline. The chain joins TRBV11-2 to TRBJ2-7; D gene uncertain. This receptor was identified in an adult who was a healthcare worker with PCR-confirmed SARS-CoV-2 infection or an uninfected control (not recorded which). Here the CDR3 reads CASSLDYHQAYEQYF. In DNA, the CDR3 is TGTGCCAGCAGCTTAGATTACCACCAGGCCTACGAGCAGTACTTC.